Below, 14 T cell receptor beta chains from the same sample are listed, as sequenced in a study of shared clonotypes between healthy human individuals. The table came from immunoSEQ multiplex PCR; TCRdb's copy has only in-frame clones and leaves some out. Of more than 900,000 clones listed, approximately 78% are singletons. The sequenced material came from memory CD4+ T cells from PBMCs. Subset specified: CD45RA-negative fraction. The receptor source for this set is a man younger than 35 in good health. Some clones in this sample may be carry-over from other donors' samples.

This chain connects TRBV6-5 to TRBJ2-6; D is possibly TRBD2 (5 bases). There are 15 residues in the CDR3. The germline CDR1 and CDR2 sequences are MNHEY and SVGAGI. V lost 10 bases and J 2 bases, leaving 15 bases between the germline ends. The CDR3 is CATRTGIAGANVLTF. DNA for the CDR3: TGTGCCACTAGAACGGGAATCGCTGGGGCCAACGTCCTGACTTTC.

Comment on this clone: The sample has other DNA sequences that encode this CDR3 too. This chain joins TRBV6-1 and TRBJ1-5; D remains unclear. The germline CDR1 and CDR2 sequences are MNHNS and SASEGT. V was pared by 6 bases and J by 3 bases, with 6 bases between. CDR3 length equals 12 residues. The CDR3 reads CASRGPNQPQHF. CDR3 in DNA: TGTGCCAGCAGGGGTCCCAATCAGCCCCAGCATTTT.

This chain uses TRBV9 with TRBJ2-1, with D perhaps TRBD1 (6 bases). Germline CDR1 is SGDLS and CDR2 is YYNGEE. CDR3 size: 14 residues. V dropped 3 bases and J dropped 6 bases, with 13 bases sitting between them. The CDR3 DNA reads TGTGCCAGCAGCGCTTACGCAGGGGTCAATGAGCAGTTCTTC. As protein: CASSAYAGVNEQFF. The variable domain in full, completed from reference TRBV9 and TRBJ2-1, reads DSGVTQTPKHLITATGQRVTLRCSPRSGDLSVYWYQQSLDQGLQFLIQYYNGEERAKGNILERFSAQQFPDLHSELNLSSLELGDSALYFCASSAYAGVNEQFFGPGTRLTVL.

The rearrangement uses TRBV27 and TRBJ2-3, with a possible D match to TRBD2 (5 bases). V was cut by 6 bases and J by 6 bases, with 16 bases left in between. From germline, CDR1 is MNHEY and CDR2 SMNVEV (reference sequence). The CDR3 is made up of 14 amino acids. The CDR3 loop is CASSPERPGDTQYF. Written as DNA, the CDR3 is TGTGCCAGCAGCCCAGAGAGACCGGGGGATACGCAGTATTTT.

The V gene is TRBV6-5, the J gene TRBJ1-1, with TRBD1 as a possible D gene (5 bases). Germline V gene sequence: CDR1 MNHEY, CDR2 SVGAGI. With 7 bases removed from V and 5 bases from J, the gap between germline ends came to 8 bases. CDR3 length equals 11 residues. The CDR3 DNA reads TGTGCCAGCAAGGGACTTACTGAAGCTTTCTTT. Encoded protein: CASKGLTEAFF.

The J gene is TRBJ1-5, the V gene TRBV29-1, with D hard to call. The ends were cut back, 1 base at V and 0 bases at J, with 16 bases in the middle. The CDR3 has 17 residues. Germline loops: CDR1 SQVTM, CDR2 ANQGSEA. CDR3 nucleotides: TGCAGCGTTGAAGCCGTTGGGGATATAGTTAGCAATCAGCCCCAGCATTTT. Residues: CSVEAVGDIVSNQPQHF.

The chain employs TRBV9 and TRBJ2-1, with 8 bases lining up with TRBD2. Germline lookup yields CDR1 SGDLS and CDR2 YYNGEE. Losses at the gene ends were 1 base for V and 6 bases for J; bases not matched to a gene: 9. The CDR3 spans 16 residues. The chain's CDR3 is CASSVSSGSSANEQFF. The CDR3 nucleotides read TGTGCCAGCAGCGTATCGAGCGGGAGTTCAGCCAATGAGCAGTTCTTC.

V usage is TRBV18 and J usage is TRBJ2-5, with D possibly being TRBD1 (6 bases). Per the germline V gene, CDR1 is KGHSH and CDR2 is LQKENI. V lost 4 bases and J 4 bases, leaving 16 bases between the germline ends. This CDR3 has 15 residues. The CDR3 sequence is CASSRWKGEPETQYF. CDR3 DNA: TGTGCCAGCTCACGATGGAAGGGGGAACCAGAGACCCAGTACTTC.

As for this clone: A far larger clone is one nucleotide away, so this likely arose from a read error. The chain couples TRBV29-1 to TRBJ1-5; D call uncertain. Trimming took off 4 bases at V and 2 bases at J, with 12 bases between the two ends. This CDR3 is built from 14 residues. CDR1 is SQVTM, CDR2 ANQGSEA, per germline. The CDR3 DNA reads TGCAGCGTTGCCGTGGGTTGGGGCAATCAGCCCCAGCATTTT. It codes for CSVAVGWGNQPQHF.

This clone was counted a single time. This rearrangement joins TRBV7-9 to TRBJ1-1, with 9 bases identical to TRBD1. CDR3 size: 14 residues. Losses at the gene ends were 1 base for V and 7 bases for J; bases not matched to a gene: 4. CDR1 and CDR2 (germline): SEHNR, FQNEAQ (reference sequence). CDR3 in DNA: TGTGCCAGCAGCTTAGAGGACAGGGGAGATGAAGCTTTCTTT. Translation: CASSLEDRGDEAFF.

This clone was seen a few times. This chain links TRBV28 with TRBJ2-4; D is unclear. Germline CDR1 reads MDHEN; CDR2 reads SYDVKM. The CDR3 contains 17 residues. Trimming took off 6 bases at V and 0 bases at J, with 18 bases between the two ends. The CDR3 sequence: CASRSGRTALAKNIQYF. CDR3 coding DNA: TGTGCCAGCAGAAGTGGGCGTACAGCGCTAGCCAAAAACATTCAGTACTTC.

The rearrangement joins TRBV5-1 to TRBJ1-1; a weak D match, TRBD1 (5 bases). The CDR3 extends over 13 amino acids. Trimming removed 3 bases from V and 4 bases from J, with 10 bases in between. CDR1 SGHRS and CDR2 YFSETQ come from the germline V gene. The CDR3, as DNA: TGCGCCAGCAGCTCCCAGGGAGCCACTGAAGCTTTCTTT. Translating it yields CASSSQGATEAFF.

The rearrangement uses TRBV30 and TRBJ1-1; no clear D. CDR1 is GTSNPN, CDR2 SVGIG, per germline (reference sequence). The CDR3 is made up of 13 amino acids. The V gene lost 5 bases and the J gene lost 3 bases, with 13 bases spanning the gap. CDR3 in DNA: TGTGCCTGGTGGAAAGCTCGGGACACTGAAGCTTTCTTT. Translated: CAWWKARDTEAFF.

The V and J genes are TRBV2 and TRBJ2-7; D is perhaps TRBD1 (5 bases). V was pared by 1 base and J by 5 bases, with 12 bases between. The germline V gene has CDR1 SNHLY and CDR2 FYNNEI. The CDR3 is 14 residues long. The CDR3 loop is CASSEEVGVHEQYF. CDR3 sequence (DNA): TGTGCCAGCAGTGAAGAGGTAGGGGTCCACGAGCAGTACTTC. The full variable domain, completed using reference TRBV2 and TRBJ2-7, is EPEVTQTPSHQVTQMGQEVILRCVPISNHLYFYWYRQILGQKVEFLVSFYNNEISEKSEIFDDQFSVERPDGSNFTLKIRSTKLEDSAMYFCASSEEVGVHEQYFGPGTRLTVT.